This T cell receptor beta chain was sequenced in a study of T-cell memory formation after mild COVID-19. In TCRdb, the 5' RACE reads were re-called with MiXCR into one record per CDR3 protein. In the table there are 350,000 to 500,000 distinct CDR3 sequences, less than 25% of which are singletons. This clonotype was picked up a small number of times. Germline loops: CDR1 MNHEY, CDR2 SVGAGI. The trim removed 5 bases at V and 8 bases at J, leaving 7 bases unmatched. This CDR3 contains 15 residues. Sequenced input: PBMCs or a T cell subset sorted from them (not recorded which). The receptor was isolated from an adult woman who had mild COVID-19 (a few samples of this study predate the infection). Cell type and time point are not known. The chain has TRBV6-5 and TRBJ2-1; 12 bases agree with TRBD2. The CDR3 coding sequence is TGTGCCAGCAGTCCCGGGACTAGCGGGTATCATGAGCAGTTCTTC. Amino acid sequence: CASSPGTSGYHEQFF.